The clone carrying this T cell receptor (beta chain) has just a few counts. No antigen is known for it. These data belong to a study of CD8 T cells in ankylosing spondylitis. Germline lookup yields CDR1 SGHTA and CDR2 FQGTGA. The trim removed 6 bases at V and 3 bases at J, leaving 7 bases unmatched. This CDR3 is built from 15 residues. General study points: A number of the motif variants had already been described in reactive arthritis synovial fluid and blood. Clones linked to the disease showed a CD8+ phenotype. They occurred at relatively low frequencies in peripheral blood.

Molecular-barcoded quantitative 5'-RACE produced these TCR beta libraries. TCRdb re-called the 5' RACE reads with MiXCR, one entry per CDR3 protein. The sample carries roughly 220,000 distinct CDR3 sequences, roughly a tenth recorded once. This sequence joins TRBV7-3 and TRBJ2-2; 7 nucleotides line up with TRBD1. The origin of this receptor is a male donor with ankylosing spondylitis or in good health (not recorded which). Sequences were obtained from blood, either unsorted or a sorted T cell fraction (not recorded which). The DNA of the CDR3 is TGTGCCAGCAGTTCCGGACAGGTGGACACCGGGGAGCTGTTTTTT. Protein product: CASSSGQVDTGELFF.